The following is a TCR beta chain sequence with its context. Its target is not known. CD45RO-negative cells were positively selected for CCR7, leaving out terminally differentiated effector memory CD45RA+ cells. Trimming took 3 bases from V and 4 from J; bases not matched to a gene: 0. Germline V gene data show CDR1 as SGHDT and CDR2 as YYEEEE. CDR3 length equals 14 residues. These data originate in a study of shared clonotypes between healthy human individuals. The wider study: Plates per donor: three CD4 naive, three CD4 memory, two CD8 naive, one CD8 memory. Whole-study results and caveats: Relative to memory subsets, naive subsets generally showed larger estimated richness. Generation of non-shared clonotypes was less probable than generation of clonotypes shared by all four donors.

TCRdb keeps only in-frame clones here, not all; method: immunoSEQ multiplex PCR. The sample holds some 2 million clones, roughly 95% seen once. The chain joins TRBV5-6 to TRBJ2-3; 12 bases fit TRBD1. The sequencing input was naive CD8+ T cells sorted from blood. This TCR derives from a man between 18 and 35 years old in good health. This CDR3 reads CASSWDRGPDTQYF. The CDR3, as DNA: TGTGCCAGCAGCTGGGACAGGGGGCCAGATACGCAGTATTTT.